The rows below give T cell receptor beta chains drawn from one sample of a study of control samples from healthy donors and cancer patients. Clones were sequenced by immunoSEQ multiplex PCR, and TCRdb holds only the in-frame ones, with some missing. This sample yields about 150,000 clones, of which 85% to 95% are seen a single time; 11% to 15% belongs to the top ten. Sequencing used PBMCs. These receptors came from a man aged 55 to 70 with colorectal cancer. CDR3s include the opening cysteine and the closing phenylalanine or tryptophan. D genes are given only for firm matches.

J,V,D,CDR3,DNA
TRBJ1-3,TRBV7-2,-,CASSDGRGNTIYF,TGTGCCAGCAGCGACGGGCGGGGAAACACCATATATTTT
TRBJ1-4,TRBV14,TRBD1,CASSQAGTAMKKLFF,TGTGCCAGCAGCCAAGCCGGGACAGCTATGAAAAAACTGTTTTTT
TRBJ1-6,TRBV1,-,CTSSQDSRGGPLHF,TGCACCAGCAGCCAAGATTCCCGGGGTGGACCCCTCCACTTT
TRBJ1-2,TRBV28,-,CASSLRASDGYTF,TGTGCCAGCAGTTTGAGGGCTAGCGATGGCTACACCTTC
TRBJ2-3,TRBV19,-,CATRTTGPAADTQYF,TGTGCCACCCGAACGACAGGCCCCGCTGCGGATACGCAGTATTTT
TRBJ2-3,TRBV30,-,CAWSVNWGSWETDTQYF,TGTGCCTGGAGTGTAAATTGGGGAAGTTGGGAAACAGATACGCAGTATTTT
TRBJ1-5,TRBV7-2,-,CASSLDSAGGQPQHF,TGTGCCAGCAGCTTAGATTCCGCCGGGGGTCAGCCCCAGCATTTT
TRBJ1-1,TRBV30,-,CAWREETNTEAFF,TGTGCCTGGAGAGAGGAAACGAACACTGAAGCTTTCTTT
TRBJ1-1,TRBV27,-,CASSFRGQNTEAFF,TGTGCCAGCAGTTTTAGGGGACAGAACACTGAAGCTTTCTTT
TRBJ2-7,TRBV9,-,CASSGGDYEQYF,TGTGCCAGCAGCGGAGGGGACTACGAGCAGTACTTC
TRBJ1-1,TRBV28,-,CASSLIRSEAFF,TGTGCCAGCAGTTTGATACGGAGTGAAGCTTTCTTT
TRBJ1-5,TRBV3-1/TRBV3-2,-,CASSPLVGSNQPQHF,TGTGCCAGCAGCCCCCTCGTGGGTAGCAATCAGCCCCAGCATTTT
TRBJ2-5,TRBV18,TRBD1,CASSLQGLGETQYF,TGTGCCAGCTCACTACAGGGGTTAGGGGAGACCCAGTACTTC
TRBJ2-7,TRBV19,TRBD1,CASSTTGGTYEQYF,TGTGCCAGTAGTACGACAGGGGGAACTTACGAGCAGTACTTC
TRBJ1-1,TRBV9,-,CASSVDMMNTEAFF,TGTGCCAGCAGCGTAGACATGATGAACACTGAAGCTTTCTTT
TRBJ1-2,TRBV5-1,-,CASSKGPGYGYTF,TGCGCCAGCAGCAAGGGGCCCGGCTATGGCTACACCTTC
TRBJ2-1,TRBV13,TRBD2,CASSVPLAGGGNEQFF,TGTGCCAGCAGCGTCCCACTAGCGGGGGGAGGTAATGAGCAGTTCTTC
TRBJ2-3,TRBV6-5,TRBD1,CASSPDRARTDTQYF,TGTGCCAGCAGTCCTGACAGGGCTCGAACAGATACGCAGTATTTT
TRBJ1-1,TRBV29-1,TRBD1,CSVDSGQGVAEAFF,TGCAGCGTTGATTCCGGACAGGGGGTCGCTGAAGCTTTCTTT
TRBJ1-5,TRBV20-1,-,CSASQNQPQHF,TGCAGTGCTAGCCAGAATCAGCCCCAGCATTTT
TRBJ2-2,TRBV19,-,CASSIGGLRNTGELFF,TGTGCCAGTAGTATAGGGGGGCTCCGGAACACCGGGGAGCTGTTTTTT
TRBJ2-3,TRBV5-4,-,CASSLAGGGTDTQYF,TGTGCCAGCAGCTTGGCCGGCGGGGGCACAGATACGCAGTATTTT
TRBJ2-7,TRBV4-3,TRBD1,CASSPTGGGYEQYF,TGCGCCAGCAGCCCGACAGGGGGCGGATACGAGCAGTACTTC
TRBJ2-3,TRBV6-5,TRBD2,CASSLAGTDTQYF,TGTGCCAGCAGTCTAGCGGGCACAGATACGCAGTATTTT
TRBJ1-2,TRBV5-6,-,CASSLGVGYTF,TGTGCCAGCAGCTTAGGGGTAGGCTACACCTTC
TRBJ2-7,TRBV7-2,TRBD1,CASSLGQGWSYEQYF,TGTGCCAGCAGCCTGGGACAGGGGTGGTCCTACGAGCAGTACTTC
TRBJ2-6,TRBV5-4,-,CASSLPGGPSGANVLTF,TGTGCCAGCAGCTTGCCGGGGGGCCCCTCTGGGGCCAACGTCCTGACTTTC
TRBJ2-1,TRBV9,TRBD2,CASSETSGGVGGQFF,TGTGCCAGCAGCGAAACTAGCGGGGGCGTGGGTGGGCAGTTCTTC
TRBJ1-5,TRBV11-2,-,CASSLDSVFSNQPQHF,TGTGCCAGCAGCTTAGATAGCGTTTTTAGCAATCAGCCCCAGCATTTT